This TCR beta chain was sequenced during a study of OX40 agonist ivuxolimab in advanced cancers. Study background: At doses from 0.01 to 10 mg/kg, patients were given intravenous ivuxolimab every 2 weeks. Three patients had partial responses: one hepatocellular carcinoma, two cutaneous melanoma.

Profiled with immunoSEQ multiplex PCR; TCRdb holds only in-frame clones, not every one. The sample shows 55,000 to 85,000 clones, nearly 90% of them seen only once. This clone was found a few times. Systemic immunosuppression or autoimmune disease history was grounds to exclude patients. The sampling schedule covered blood at baseline, cycle 4 day 1, and cycle 7 day 1. V lost 0 bases and J lost 5, with 5 bases in between. Germline V gene data show CDR1 as SGHNT and CDR2 as YYREEE (reference sequence). This CDR3 is 12 amino acids long. This chain joins TRBV5-4 and TRBJ1-2; unclear D gene. This specimen was CD4+ or CD8+ T cells sorted from blood, taken in a trial of the OX40 agonist ivuxolimab. This receptor was taken from an adult with an advanced solid tumor such as melanoma, head and neck, liver or kidney cancer. The CDR3: CASSLVRYGYTF. Written as DNA, the CDR3 is TGTGCCAGCAGCTTGGTGCGATATGGCTACACCTTC.